This T cell receptor (beta chain) comes out of a study of blood T cells in healthy people across ages. Broader study findings: Naive CD4+ cell counts and diversity both ran higher in long-lived than in aged donors.

As concerns this clonotype: The antigen is not known.

The second PCR ran about 7 to 12 cycles with a sample-barcoded 5' primer and J-beta primers. A template-switch adaptor containing 12 random nucleotides labeled each cDNA molecule. Each CDR3 protein is one row after TCRdb ran MiXCR on the 5' RACE reads. The sample comprises hundreds of thousands of distinct CDR3 sequences, 25% to 30% of which are singletons, and around 30% rests with the top ten. The CDR3 consists of 14 residues. From germline, CDR1 is SGHKS and CDR2 YYEKEE (reference sequence). The V end was cut by 5 bases, the J end by 6 bases, with 15 bases between. Source material: blood. The receptor was isolated from a woman in her 70s in good health. This chain joins TRBV5-5 and TRBJ2-1; D perhaps matches TRBD1 (6 bases). CDR3 coding DNA: TGTGCCAGCAGTTCGACAGGCCCCCTCAATGAGCAGTTCTTC. It is translated as CASSSTGPLNEQFF.